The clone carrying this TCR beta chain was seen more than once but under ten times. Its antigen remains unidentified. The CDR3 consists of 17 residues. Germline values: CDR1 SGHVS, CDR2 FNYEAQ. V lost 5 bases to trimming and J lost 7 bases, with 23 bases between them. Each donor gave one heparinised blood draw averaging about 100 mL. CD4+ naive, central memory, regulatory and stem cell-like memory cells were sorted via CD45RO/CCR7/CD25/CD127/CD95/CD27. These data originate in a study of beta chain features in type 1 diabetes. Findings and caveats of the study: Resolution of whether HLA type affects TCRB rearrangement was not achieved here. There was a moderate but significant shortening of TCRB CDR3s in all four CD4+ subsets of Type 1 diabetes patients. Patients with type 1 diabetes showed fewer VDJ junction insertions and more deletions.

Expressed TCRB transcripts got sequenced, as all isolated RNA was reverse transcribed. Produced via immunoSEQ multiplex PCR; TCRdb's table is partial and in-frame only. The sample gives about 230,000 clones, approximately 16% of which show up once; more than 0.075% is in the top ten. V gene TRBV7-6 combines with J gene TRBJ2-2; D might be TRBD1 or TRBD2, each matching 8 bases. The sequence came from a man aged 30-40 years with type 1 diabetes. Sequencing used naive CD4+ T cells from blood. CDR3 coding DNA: TGTGCCAGCAGCCGCCAAACCCGTAGCGGGACAGGCGGGGAGCTGTTTTTT. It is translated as CASSRQTRSGTGGELFF.